This entry lists 21 T cell receptor beta chains sequenced from one sample in a study of regulatory T cells in long-lasting Graves disease. Time point here: newly diagnosed GD, antithyroid drugs for less than 3 months. RNA extracted from PBMCs served as the sequencing template. The authors built TCR beta libraries using iRepertoire HTBI primers and Arm-PCR of CDR3 regions. TCRdb re-analysed the multiplex PCR reads in MiXCR, keeping a single row per CDR3 protein. The sample carries about 470,000 distinct CDR3 sequences, roughly 17% recorded once. These data were likewise used in another study, on T cells in Graves' hyperthyroidism and ophthalmopathy.

The material was peripheral blood mononuclear cells (PBMCs), obtained at new diagnosis, from a patient treated with antithyroid drugs. These receptors originate from a man in his forties or fifties with Graves disease.

This clonotype has a count of ten or more. The gene calls are TRBV5-1 and TRBJ2-6, with 8 bases identical to TRBD1. The CDR3 is made up of 17 amino acids. The trim removed 5 bases at V and 0 bases at J, leaving 7 bases unmatched. CDR1 SGHRS and CDR2 YFSETQ come from the germline V gene. The CDR3 reads CASSYRTGNSGANVLTF. The CDR3 nucleotides are TGCGCCAGCAGTTATCGGACAGGGAACTCTGGGGCCAACGTCCTGACTTTC.

The sample holds many counts of this clonotype. This chain joins TRBV28 and TRBJ2-7, with TRBD1 as a possible D gene (6 bases). Germline V gene sequence: CDR1 MDHEN, CDR2 SYDVKM. V was clipped by 3 bases and J by 4 bases, with 10 bases between them. The CDR3 is 13 residues long. CDR3 region: CASSFTGFYEQYF. Here the CDR3 DNA reads TGTGCCAGCAGTTTTACAGGGTTTTACGAGCAGTACTTC. The full variable domain, with the rest looked up from reference TRBV28 and TRBJ2-7, is DVKVTQSSRYLVKRTGEKVFLECVQDMDHENMFWYRQDPGLGLRLIYFSYDVKMKEKGDIPEGYSVSREKKERFSLILESASTNQTSMYLCASSFTGFYEQYFGPGTRLTVT.

The V and J genes are TRBV2 and TRBJ1-2; D gene uncertain. The V end lost 3 bases, the J end lost 5 bases, and 10 bases lay between the germline ends. Germline lookup yields CDR1 SNHLY and CDR2 FYNNEI. This CDR3 has 13 residues. Here the CDR3 reads CASSDDFFYGYTF. The CDR3 coding sequence is TGTGCCAGCAGTGATGACTTTTTTTATGGCTACACCTTC.

This clonotype has ten or more counts. This chain connects TRBV11-3 to TRBJ2-7; 8 nucleotides line up with TRBD2. The germline V gene encodes CDR1 SGHNT and CDR2 YENEEA. J was trimmed by 1 base and V by 3 bases; bases with no gene match: 8. The CDR3 contains 16 residues. CDR3 in amino acids: CASSFHSGTRSYEQYF. The CDR3 nucleotides read TGTGCCAGCAGCTTTCACTCCGGGACTAGATCCTACGAGCAGTACTTC.

Many counts were recorded for this clonotype. This chain joins TRBV7-2 and TRBJ1-1; TRBD1 matches 7 bases. Germline V CDR1 and CDR2: SGHTA, FQGNSA. With V trimmed by 3 bases and J by 1 base, 8 bases remained unmatched. The CDR3 runs to 16 residues. For the CDR3, the DNA is TGTGCCAGCAGCTTGGGACAGTCGACGACGAACACTGAAGCTTTCTTT. Protein: CASSLGQSTTNTEAFF.

There are many counts of this clonotype. The rearrangement links TRBV20-1 to TRBJ2-3; D is ambiguous. V lost 5 bases and J lost 6, with 6 bases in between. Germline V lookup: CDR1 DFQATT, CDR2 SNEGSKA (reference sequence). The CDR3 is made up of 10 amino acids. CDR3 in amino acids: CSAETDTQYF. CDR3 sequence (DNA): TGCAGTGCTGAAACCGATACGCAGTATTTT.

V gene TRBV6-1 combines with J gene TRBJ2-4; 8 bases align to TRBD1. CDR1 MNHNS and CDR2 SASEGT come from the germline V gene. The CDR3 is 15 residues long. The V segment lost 5 bases and the J segment 0 bases; nucleotides outside the gene matches: 3. CDR3: CASSPDRVAKNIQYF. As DNA, the CDR3 is TGTGCCAGCAGTCCGGACAGGGTAGCCAAAAACATTCAGTACTTC.

Note on this clonotype: This could be a read error, since a much larger clone is one nucleotide away. The chain employs TRBV7-9 and TRBJ2-7; D call uncertain. Germline lookup yields CDR1 SEHNR and CDR2 FQNEAQ (reference sequence). V was shortened by 10 bases and J by 3 bases, with 16 bases between the two germline ends. The CDR3 contains 13 residues. This chain's CDR3 is CANSQRVDYEQYF. In DNA, the CDR3 is TGTGCCAACAGTCAAAGGGTAGACTACGAGCAGTACTTC.

This clonotype was counted a few times. The chain combines TRBV27 with TRBJ1-5; 7 bases map to TRBD1. V shed 6 bases, J shed 6 bases, and the junction held 11 bases outside the gene matches. This CDR3 is built from 15 residues. CDR1 MNHEY and CDR2 SMNVEV come from the germline V gene (reference sequence). Here the CDR3 DNA reads TGTGCCAGCAGGAGCCGACAGGGCATTTTTCAGCCCCAGCATTTT. This encodes CASRSRQGIFQPQHF.

This clonotype was seen more than once but under ten times. V and J are TRBV20-1 and TRBJ2-7; 9 nucleotides agree with TRBD1. Germline V gives CDR1 DFQATT, CDR2 SNEGSKA (reference sequence). The trim removed 1 base at V and 2 bases at J, leaving 9 bases unmatched. The CDR3 length is 16 residues. The CDR3 loop is CSARGGLGTGTYEQYF. The CDR3 DNA reads TGCAGTGCTAGAGGAGGGCTTGGGACAGGGACCTACGAGCAGTACTTC.

Ten or more counts support this clonotype. The genes are TRBV20-1 and TRBJ1-1, with unresolved D. The germline CDR1 and CDR2 sequences are DFQATT and SNEGSKA (reference sequence). The V end was cut by 5 bases, the J end by 2 bases, with 15 bases between. This CDR3 spans 14 amino acids. This CDR3 reads CSAQEAPVNTEAFF. The CDR3 region has the DNA TGCAGTGCTCAAGAAGCACCGGTCAACACTGAAGCTTTCTTT.

This clonotype was observed a handful of times. J is TRBJ2-1 and V is TRBV10-1; 10 nucleotides align to TRBD2. Per germline, CDR1 WNHNN and CDR2 SYGVQD (reference sequence). This CDR3 has 17 amino acids. V shed 7 bases and J 10 bases; nucleotides not matched to a gene: 19. CDR3 amino acids: CASTPGSRTSGLREQFF. For the CDR3, the DNA is TGCGCCAGCACCCCCGGGAGTAGGACTAGCGGCCTTCGAGAGCAGTTCTTC.

This clonotype was observed many times. This chain connects TRBV6-1 to TRBJ2-1, with TRBD2 matching over 8 bases. J gave up 8 bases and V 5 bases, and 17 bases lay outside the gene matches. Germline V CDR1 and CDR2: MNHNS, SASEGT. This CDR3 spans 17 amino acids. This CDR3 is CASSPRRTSPVGDEQFF. In DNA, the CDR3 is TGTGCCAGCAGTCCTCGAAGGACTAGCCCTGTAGGGGATGAGCAGTTCTTC.

V is TRBV18 and J is TRBJ2-5; a weak D match, TRBD1 (5 bases). Germline CDR1 and CDR2: KGHSH and LQKENI. Trimming stripped 5 bases from V and 2 bases from J, with 9 bases between. This CDR3 is built from 13 residues. In nucleotides, the CDR3 is TGTGCCAGCTCAGCGACAGTACAAGAGACCCAGTACTTC. This encodes CASSATVQETQYF. The whole variable domain, remainder taken from reference TRBV18 and TRBJ2-5, is NAGVMQNPRHLVRRRGQEARLRCSPMKGHSHVYWYRQLPEEGLKFMVYLQKENIIDESGMPKERFSAEFPKEGPSILRIQQVVRGDSAAYFCASSATVQETQYFGPGTRLLVL.

V usage is TRBV7-8 and J usage is TRBJ1-4, with D unclear. Germline V gives CDR1 SGHVS, CDR2 FQNEAQ. The CDR3 has 13 residues. Trimming pared 5 bases from V and 8 bases from J, leaving 12 bases between. CDR3 sequence (DNA): TGTGCCAGCAGCCCAGTGCGGGAAGAAAAACTGTTTTTT. Translated, it gives CASSPVREEKLFF. Variable domain in full (rest from reference TRBV7-8 and TRBJ1-4): GAGVSQSPRYKVAKRGQDVALRCDPISGHVSLFWYQQALGQGPEFLTYFQNEAQLDKSGLPSDRFFAERPEGSVSTLKIQRTQQEDSAVYLCASSPVREEKLFFGSGTQLSVL.

In its sample, this clonotype was seen a few times. This chain connects TRBV2 to TRBJ1-4, with a possible D match to TRBD1 (6 bases). V was pared by 5 bases and J by 8 bases, with 18 bases between. CDR1 is SNHLY and CDR2 is FYNNEI in the germline V gene. This CDR3 spans 15 amino acids. CDR3 in DNA: TGTGCCAGCAGTTACTCCGGGACAAGCGGAGAAAAACTGTTTTTT. It is translated as CASSYSGTSGEKLFF.

A note on this clonotype: A single base is all that separates this from a far larger clone, so a read error is likely. The chain carries TRBV7-9 and TRBJ2-7; 13 bases line up with TRBD2. V shed 5 bases and J 7 bases; nucleotides not matched to a gene: 11. This CDR3 is 16 amino acids long. Germline V gene sequence: CDR1 SEHNR, CDR2 FQNEAQ (reference sequence). CDR3 bases: TGTGCCAGCAGCAAGACTAGCGGGAGGTCCGCCGATGAGCAGTACTTC. Its translation: CASSKTSGRSADEQYF.

This clonotype was seen repeatedly, ten times or more. The CDR3 coding sequence is TGTGCCAGCAGTTTTGGCGGGAGGGCCGTAGATACGCAGTATTTT. Translating gives CASSFGGRAVDTQYF. The V and J genes are TRBV12-3 or TRBV12-4 and TRBJ2-3; the match to TRBD2 covers 9 bases. The ends lost 3 bases at V and 5 bases at J; junction bases unmatched: 6. CDR3 length: 15 amino acids.

The chain combines TRBV27 with TRBJ2-3; 14 nucleotides agree with TRBD2. The CDR3 runs 18 residues. From germline, CDR1 is MNHEY and CDR2 SMNVEV (reference sequence). J gave up 4 bases and V 3 bases, and 9 bases lay outside the gene matches. This CDR3 is CASSFYGTSGSGPDTQYF. CDR3 bases: TGTGCCAGCAGTTTCTACGGGACTAGCGGGAGTGGTCCAGATACGCAGTATTTT.

In its sample, this clonotype was seen many times. The chain couples TRBV6-1 to TRBJ2-3, with 11 bases fitting TRBD2. Germline-derived CDR1 and CDR2 are MNHNS and SASEGT. The CDR3 loop spans 16 amino acids. With V trimmed by 4 bases and J by 5 bases, 8 bases remained unmatched. CDR3 bases: TGTGCCAGCAGTGTCACACTAGCGGGAGTTGGAGATACGCAGTATTTT. As protein: CASSVTLAGVGDTQYF.

This clonotype was seen ten or more times. The chain has TRBV20-1 and TRBJ2-3, with 11 bases aligning to TRBD2. Germline V gene sequence: CDR1 DFQATT, CDR2 SNEGSKA (reference sequence). J gave up 3 bases and V 4 bases, and 0 bases lay outside the gene matches. The CDR3 sequence is 13 residues long. Here the CDR3 reads CSAIAGGTDTQYF. The DNA of the CDR3 is TGCAGTGCTATAGCGGGAGGGACAGATACGCAGTATTTT.